The rows below give T cell receptor beta chains drawn from one sample of a study of long-term antiretroviral therapy in people with HIV. The protocol was immunoSEQ multiplex PCR, while the TCRdb copy is restricted to in-frame clones and leaves out a portion. This table has about 11,000 clones, 76% appearing once. The specimen comprised unsorted PBMCs, sampled at the start of antiretroviral therapy, before treatment. Receptor source: a man aged 25 to 40 with HIV. Each CDR3 is given with its conserved first and last residue. A D gene is named only where the DNA matches it firmly. Size is omitted from some rows. Given values are once, few, many or a class for expanded clones.

>TRBJ1-2|-|-|TRBV7-9
TGTGCCAGCAGCTCAAACAAGGGGGGACCGATATTTCTTGGCTATGGCTACACCTTC
CASSSNKGGPIFLGYGYTF
>TRBJ2-1|-|once|TRBV6-6
TGTGCCAGCGATGGGTGGGGTGAACAGGGATACAATGAGCAGTTCTTC
CASDGWGEQGYNEQFF
>TRBJ2-1|TRBD2|-|TRBV11-3
TGTGCCAGCAGCTTTAGGGCGGGAGGGCCTGTTGAGCAGTTCTTC
CASSFRAGGPVEQFF
>TRBJ2-5|TRBD2|-|TRBV19
TGTGCCAGTAGTATGGCAGCGGGGCGGGAGACCCAGTACTTC
CASSMAAGRETQYF
>TRBJ1-1|-|-|TRBV5-6
TGTGCCAGCAGCTTCGGAGGAGTTTTGAACACTGAAGCTTTCTTT
CASSFGGVLNTEAFF
>TRBJ2-3|-|-|TRBV5-5
TGTGCCAGCAGCCCTGGGGTTGGTGGTGCAGATACGCAGTATTTT
CASSPGVGGADTQYF
>TRBJ1-1|-|-|TRBV27
TGTGCCAGCAGCCCTATAGAAGGGTCCTGGGAAGCTTTCTTT
CASSPIEGSWEAFF
>TRBJ1-4|TRBD1|-|TRBV7-2
TGTGCCAGCAGCCAACGACAGGGGACGGGAGAAAAACTGTTTTTT
CASSQRQGTGEKLFF
>TRBJ2-1|-|-|TRBV18
TGTGCCAGCTCACCCGACCACAATGAGCAGTTCTTC
CASSPDHNEQFF
>TRBJ1-2|-|few|TRBV6-1
TGTGCCAGCAGTGTTTCAGCGGCTTATGGCTACACCTTC
CASSVSAAYGYTF
>TRBJ1-1|-|-|TRBV2
TGTGCCAGCAGTCGTCGAGGGGAGCCGAACACTGAAGCTTTCTTT
CASSRRGEPNTEAFF
>TRBJ2-5|-|-|TRBV20-1
TGCAGTGCGTGGAGGGGAGAGACCCAGTACTTC
CSAWRGETQYF
>TRBJ1-5|-|few|TRBV5-4
TGTGCCAGCAGCCGACAAGGTCCGGATCAGCCCCAGCATTTT
CASSRQGPDQPQHF
>TRBJ1-4|-|-|TRBV6-1
TGTGCCAGCAGTTCGACAGTCGGTGGTTGGGAAAAACTGTTTTTT
CASSSTVGGWEKLFF
>TRBJ2-7|-|-|TRBV7-9
TGTGCCAGTCAACAGGGACCCTACGAGCAGTACTTC
CASQQGPYEQYF
>TRBJ2-2|TRBD2|-|TRBV4-3
TGCGCCAGCAGCCAAGATTGGACTAGCGGGAAGGCCGGGGAGCTGTTTTTT
CASSQDWTSGKAGELFF
>TRBJ2-3|-|-|TRBV27
TGTGCCAGCAGTTTATCGAACCCTAGCTTTAATACGCAGTATTTT
CASSLSNPSFNTQYF
>TRBJ2-7|-|few|TRBV11-1
TGTGCCAGCAGCTCCCCGGGACCGAACTTATACGAGCAGTACTTC
CASSSPGPNLYEQYF